A single sample is the source of the 12 T cell receptor beta chains below, sequenced in a study of cytomegalovirus exposure and HLA in healthy donors. The PCR employed 60 Vbeta primers together with 13 Jbeta primers. Produced via immunoSEQ multiplex PCR; TCRdb's table is partial and in-frame only. The sample yields more than 95,000 clones, over 9.5% seen once. Sequencing was done on a sample of PBMCs. All receptors come from a woman aged 18-29 years in good health and CMV-seropositive.

This clone was counted only a few times. The chain joins TRBV13 to TRBJ1-2; the D gene is possibly TRBD1 (5 bases). The CDR3 covers 14 residues. The germline V and J ends were trimmed by 2 bases and 8 bases, with 15 bases remaining between them. From germline, CDR1 is PRHDT and CDR2 FYEKMQ (reference sequence). Here the CDR3 reads CASSLRPPGSGYTF. CDR3 coding DNA: TGTGCCAGCAGCTTAAGACCGCCAGGGTCGGGCTACACCTTC.

Only a few counts were recorded for this clone. The V gene is TRBV5-1, the J gene TRBJ1-1; a weak D match, TRBD1 (5 bases). Per germline, CDR1 SGHRS and CDR2 YFSETQ. The CDR3 totals 14 residues. Trimming took off 4 bases at V and 2 bases at J, with 12 bases between the two ends. DNA of the CDR3: TGCGCCAGCAGCCCGTCGACAGTTAACACTGAAGCTTTCTTT. This translates into CASSPSTVNTEAFF.

V gene TRBV13 combines with J gene TRBJ1-1, with D unresolved. Germline values: CDR1 PRHDT, CDR2 FYEKMQ (reference sequence). The CDR3 has 14 residues. V was shortened by 3 bases and J by 0 bases, with 8 bases between the two germline ends. The CDR3 region is CASSFRLMNTEAFF. The CDR3 DNA reads TGTGCCAGCAGCTTTCGGTTAATGAACACTGAAGCTTTCTTT.

This clone was picked up a small number of times. The chain uses TRBV28 and TRBJ1-1; D is perhaps TRBD1 (5 bases). The ends were cut back, 1 base at V and 0 bases at J, with 12 bases in the middle. Germline CDR1 reads MDHEN; CDR2 reads SYDVKM. The CDR3 has 16 amino acids. CDR3 sequence reads: CASSLSFDSLNTEAFF. The CDR3, as DNA: TGTGCCAGCAGTTTATCCTTCGACAGCCTGAACACTGAAGCTTTCTTT.

V usage is TRBV6-1 and J usage is TRBJ1-1; D unresolved. The ends were cut back, 4 bases at V and 5 bases at J, with 11 bases in the middle. Per the germline V gene, CDR1 is MNHNS and CDR2 is SASEGT. This CDR3 is 13 amino acids long. The CDR3 nucleotides are TGTGCCAGCAGTGCCAGGACTGTGACTGAAGCTTTCTTT. As protein: CASSARTVTEAFF.

V usage is TRBV27 and J usage is TRBJ2-7; TRBD2 matches 8 bases. This CDR3 has 14 amino acids. From germline, CDR1 is MNHEY and CDR2 SMNVEV (reference sequence). The ends lost 1 base at V and 6 bases at J; junction bases unmatched: 5. CDR3 sequence reads: CASSLLGGRPEQYF. In DNA, the CDR3 is TGTGCCAGCAGTTTATTGGGCGGGAGGCCCGAGCAGTACTTC.

This clone was detected a few times. The genes are TRBV5-1 and TRBJ2-7, with TRBD2 as a possible D gene (5 bases). Trimming removed 2 bases at V and 5 bases at J, with 14 bases between. CDR1 SGHRS and CDR2 YFSETQ come from the germline V gene. The CDR3 totals 14 residues. Here the CDR3 DNA reads TGCGCCAGCAGCTTACTTACTAGAATCCACGAGCAGTACTTC. This codes for CASSLLTRIHEQYF.

This rearrangement joins TRBV28 to TRBJ1-5, with TRBD1 as a possible D gene (5 bases). CDR1 and CDR2 from the germline V gene are MDHEN and SYDVKM. Trimming stripped 4 bases from V and 0 bases from J, with 10 bases between. The CDR3 is 15 amino acids. CDR3 nucleotide sequence: TGTGCCAGCAGTTCCGACAGATATAGCAATCAGCCCCAGCATTTT. Its protein is CASSSDRYSNQPQHF.

The chain uses TRBV7-8 and TRBJ1-2; tentatively, D is TRBD1 (6 bases). The length of the CDR3 is 16 residues. Germline values: CDR1 SGHVS, CDR2 FQNEAQ. Trimming pared 1 base from V and 4 bases from J, leaving 16 bases between. Here the CDR3 DNA reads TGTGCCAGCAGCTTAGGGGGGGGCGGCCTTGGCTATGGCTACACCTTC. Amino acids: CASSLGGGGLGYGYTF.

This chain joins TRBV19 and TRBJ2-1; 10 nucleotides match TRBD2. The J segment lost 8 bases and the V segment lost 7 bases, leaving 8 bases of the junction unmatched. Germline V gene data show CDR1 as LNHDA and CDR2 as SQIVND (reference sequence). CDR3 size: 14 residues. CDR3 coding DNA: TGTGCCAGTAAAAGGACTAGCGGACCGGATGAGCAGTTCTTC. Translating gives CASKRTSGPDEQFF.

This rearrangement joins TRBV7-6 to TRBJ2-7; TRBD1 matches at 9 bases. The V gene end was trimmed by 5 bases and the J gene end by 6 bases; junction bases not matched to a gene: 8. The CDR3 covers 14 residues. Germline V gene lookup returns CDR1 SGHVS and CDR2 FNYEAQ. CDR3 coding DNA: TGTGCCAGCAGCCCTGGACAGGGGCTACCCGAGCAGTACTTC. Translating it yields CASSPGQGLPEQYF. The whole variable domain, remainder taken from reference TRBV7-6 and TRBJ2-7, is GAGVSQSPRYKVTKRGQDVALRCDPISGHVSLYWYRQALGQGPEFLTYFNYEAQQDKSGLPNDRFSAERPEGSISTLTIQRTEQRDSAMYRCASSPGQGLPEQYFGPGTRLTVT.

This clone was seen a few times. This chain links TRBV11-2 with TRBJ2-1; 9 bases agree with TRBD2. Germline trimming cut 1 base from V and 4 bases from J; bases unmatched to any gene: 2. Germline CDR1 and CDR2: SGHAT and FQNNGV. The CDR3 has 15 amino acids. The CDR3 DNA reads as TGTGCCAGCAGCTTAGCTCTAGCGGGATACAATGAGCAGTTCTTC. As protein: CASSLALAGYNEQFF.